This TCR beta chain was sequenced during a study of blood T cell repertoires in COVID-19. Study context: Acute-phase and convalescent COVID-19 samples originated in the United States, Italy and Spain.

Measured with immunoSEQ multiplex PCR; TCRdb has only the in-frame clones, and not every one. The table lists about 170,000 clones, roughly 84% of them singletons, with roughly 1.1% in the top ten. With 1 base removed from V and 10 bases from J, the gap between germline ends came to 8 bases. Germline CDR1 and CDR2: MGHRA and YSYEKL. This CDR3 is 12 amino acids long. Sequenced: peripheral blood. This TCR was recovered from a man between 60 and 75 years old who had recovered from COVID-19. This chain uses TRBV4-1 with TRBJ2-1; no reliable D call. This CDR3 is CASSQGSREQFF. The DNA of the CDR3 is TGCGCCAGCAGCCAAGGCTCGAGGGAGCAGTTCTTC.